Reported below is one T cell receptor beta chain. Indicated time point: pretreatment peripheral blood. This record comes from a study of PD-L1 blockade in urothelial cancer. Study summary: Atezolizumab was started by patients in the mid-2010s at 1,200 mg intravenously every 3 weeks. The analyses of blood took place 3 weeks (second dose) and 6 weeks after treatment start. Prior regimens of chemotherapy numbered 0 to 3 per patient. There were a median of approximately 150,000 T cells in blood samples.

The CDR3 contains 11 residues. V shed 3 bases, J shed 9 bases, and the junction held 2 bases outside the gene matches. Germline V CDR1 and CDR2: SGHDT, YYEEEE. Method: immunoSEQ multiplex PCR; TCRdb's copy keeps in-frame clones and lacks some. The repertoire has approximately 88,000 clones, less than 90% of them found once; the top ten carry roughly 2%. J is TRBJ2-5 and V is TRBV5-6; 7 bases map to TRBD2. The clonotype comes from a man in his sixties with urothelial cancer. Here the sequenced sample was PBMCs, taken around atezolizumab (anti-PD-L1) treatment. The CDR3 sequence: CASSSGRAQYF. CDR3 DNA: TGTGCCAGCAGCTCAGGGAGGGCCCAGTACTTC.